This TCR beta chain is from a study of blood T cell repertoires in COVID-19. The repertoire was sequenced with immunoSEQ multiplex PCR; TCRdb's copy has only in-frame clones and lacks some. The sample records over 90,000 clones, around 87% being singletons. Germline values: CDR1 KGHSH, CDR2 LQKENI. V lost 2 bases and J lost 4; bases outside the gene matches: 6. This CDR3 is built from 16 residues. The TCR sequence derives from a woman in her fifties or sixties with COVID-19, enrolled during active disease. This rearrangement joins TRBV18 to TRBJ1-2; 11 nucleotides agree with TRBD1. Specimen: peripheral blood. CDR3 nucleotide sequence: TGTGCCAGCTCACCAGCGGACAGGGGGCTACCCTATGGCTACACCTTC. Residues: CASSPADRGLPYGYTF.